This passage covers 16 T cell receptor beta chains from one sample sequenced in a study of OX40 agonist ivuxolimab in advanced cancers. Generated by immunoSEQ multiplex PCR, the TCRdb table keeps only in-frame clones and is missing some. The table records about 46,000 clones, 88% of them present only once. The source was CD4+ or CD8+ T cells sorted from blood, collected in a trial of the OX40 agonist ivuxolimab. These receptors came from an adult with an advanced solid tumor such as melanoma, head and neck, liver or kidney cancer.

The chain is built from TRBV4-2 and TRBJ2-3; D may be TRBD2 (5 bases). With 0 bases removed from V and 2 bases from J, the gap between germline ends came to 15 bases. This CDR3 has 17 residues. The V gene's germline CDR1 is LGHNA and CDR2 YNFKEQ. This chain's CDR3 is CASSQDETAADTDTQYF. The CDR3 DNA follows: TGTGCCAGCAGCCAAGATGAGACGGCAGCGGACACAGATACGCAGTATTTT.

The chain is built from TRBV7-3 and TRBJ2-2; 8 nucleotides match TRBD1. This CDR3 has 16 amino acids. J gave up 2 bases and V 4 bases, and 6 bases lay outside the gene matches. Germline V lookup: CDR1 SGHTA, CDR2 FQGTGA. CDR3 in DNA: TGTGCCAGCAGCTCAGGGACAGGAACCAACACCGGGGAGCTGTTTTTT. Amino acids: CASSSGTGTNTGELFF.

This clone came up once. This chain connects TRBV27 to TRBJ1-5; D is ambiguous. Germline CDR1 MNHEY, CDR2 SMNVEV (reference sequence). The CDR3 runs 13 residues. V was shortened by 3 bases and J by 4 bases, with 7 bases between the two germline ends. CDR3 nucleotides: TGTGCCAGCAGTTTTGATAGGAATCAGCCCCAGCATTTT. This codes for CASSFDRNQPQHF.

The rearrangement links TRBV28 to TRBJ1-2; a weak D match, TRBD1 (6 bases). V lost 7 bases, J lost 8 bases, and 26 bases lay in between. Germline loops: CDR1 MDHEN, CDR2 SYDVKM. This CDR3 is built from 16 residues. The CDR3 bases are TGTGCCAGCATAGGGGGGCTGACAGGTTCTCAGAGGGGCTACACCTTC. This codes for CASIGGLTGSQRGYTF.

This clone has only a few counts. V and J are TRBV5-4 and TRBJ2-2; TRBD2 matches 14 bases. Germline V gene lookup returns CDR1 SGHNT and CDR2 YYREEE (reference sequence). CDR3 length: 17 residues. Trimming cost V 4 bases and J 5 bases; bases outside gene matches: 7. This CDR3 is CASSLTGTSGGTGELFF. DNA of the CDR3: TGTGCCAGCAGCCTCACTGGGACTAGCGGGGGTACCGGGGAGCTGTTTTTT.

This chain uses TRBV15 with TRBJ2-7; possibly TRBD1 for D (6 bases). The V end was cut by 0 bases, the J end by 2 bases, with 8 bases between. Germline CDR1 is LNHNV and CDR2 is YYDKDF (reference sequence). The CDR3 sequence is 14 residues long. The CDR3 protein is CATSRDRGTYEQYF. CDR3 coding DNA: TGTGCCACCAGCAGAGATAGGGGGACCTACGAGCAGTACTTC.

The V call is TRBV4-3, the J call TRBJ2-7, with D perhaps given as TRBD1 or TRBD2 (6 bases each). Trimming left V 0 bases short and J 4 bases short, with 13 bases between. This CDR3 spans 15 amino acids. Germline V gene data show CDR1 as LGHNA and CDR2 as YSLEER. DNA for the CDR3: TGCGCCAGCAGCCAAGATCCGGGGGCGGGATACGAGCAGTACTTC. Its protein product is CASSQDPGAGYEQYF.

This chain connects TRBV7-2 to TRBJ2-5, with D perhaps given as TRBD1 or TRBD2 (5 bases each). CDR3 length: 14 amino acids. The V end lost 5 bases, the J end lost 5 bases, and 15 bases lay between the germline ends. Germline V gives CDR1 SGHTA, CDR2 FQGNSA. CDR3 sequence reads: CASSGVRGTETQYF. The CDR3, as DNA: TGTGCCAGCAGCGGGGTGAGAGGGACGGAGACCCAGTACTTC. The full variable domain, completed using reference TRBV7-2 and TRBJ2-5, is GAGVSQSPSNKVTEKGKDVELRCDPISGHTALYWYRQSLGQGLEFLIYFQGNSAPDKSGLPSDRFSAERTGGSVSTLTIQRTQQEDSAVYLCASSGVRGTETQYFGPGTRLLVL.

The J gene is TRBJ1-3, the V gene TRBV5-5; perhaps TRBD1 as D (5 bases). Germline V gene sequence: CDR1 SGHKS, CDR2 YYEKEE (reference sequence). The CDR3 totals 15 residues. The V and J ends lost 4 bases and 0 bases respectively, with 11 bases between them. CDR3 amino acids: CASSRDWSSGNTIYF. In DNA, the CDR3 is TGTGCCAGCAGCAGGGACTGGAGCTCTGGAAACACCATATATTTT.

J is TRBJ2-1 and V is TRBV7-8; tentatively, D is TRBD2 (5 bases). Germline V CDR1 and CDR2: SGHVS, FQNEAQ. Trimming took 6 bases from V and 9 from J, leaving 12 bases between them. The CDR3 loop spans 12 amino acids. Here the CDR3 reads CASREARGEQFF. CDR3 DNA: TGTGCCAGCAGGGAAGCCCGGGGTGAGCAGTTCTTC.

In DNA, the CDR3 is TGTGCCAGCAGCTTAATCTTGCCCTACGAGCAGTACTTC. Translation: CASSLILPYEQYF. The V and J genes are TRBV11-3 and TRBJ2-7, with no clear D. The V gene lost 2 bases and the J gene lost 2 bases, with 7 bases spanning the gap. This CDR3 is built from 13 residues. Germline V gives CDR1 SGHNT, CDR2 YENEEA.

The gene calls are TRBV4-3 and TRBJ2-6; 7 bases match TRBD1. The length of the CDR3 is 19 residues. V lost 0 bases to trimming and J lost 4 bases; unmatched junction nucleotides: 12. Germline V gives CDR1 LGHNA, CDR2 YSLEER. In DNA form, the CDR3 reads TGCGCCAGCAGCCAAGATCCCCAAAGGGGGCGCGGCGGGGCCAACGTCCTGACTTTC. Residues: CASSQDPQRGRGGANVLTF.

CDR3 in DNA: TGCGCCAGCAGCATGACTAGCGGGGGAGCGGCGGAGACCCAGTACTTC. Translated, it gives CASSMTSGGAAETQYF. The genes are TRBV5-1 and TRBJ2-5; 12 nucleotides align to TRBD2. The J segment lost 5 bases and the V segment lost 4 bases, leaving 9 bases of the junction unmatched. CDR3 size: 16 residues. CDR1 is SGHRS and CDR2 is YFSETQ in the germline V gene.

The chain couples TRBV27 to TRBJ2-1; D tentatively fits TRBD1 or TRBD2 (6 bases each). This CDR3 is built from 14 residues. The V end lost 3 bases, the J end lost 6 bases, and 12 bases lay between the germline ends. Per the germline V gene, CDR1 is MNHEY and CDR2 is SMNVEV (reference sequence). CDR3 DNA sequence: TGTGCCAGCAGTTTCGAGGGGGGCCTCAATGAGCAGTTCTTC. This sequence encodes CASSFEGGLNEQFF.

The chain uses TRBV11-2 and TRBJ2-1; no firm D call. The V and J ends lost 3 bases and 4 bases respectively, with 7 bases between them. Germline CDR1 SGHAT, CDR2 FQNNGV. This CDR3 has 13 residues. The CDR3 here is CASSFQDYNEQFF. CDR3 in DNA: TGTGCCAGCAGCTTTCAAGATTACAATGAGCAGTTCTTC.

This chain uses TRBV11-2 with TRBJ2-3; perhaps TRBD2 as D (6 bases). Trimming shortened V by 0 bases and J by 5 bases, and 9 bases separated the two germline ends. The germline V gene encodes CDR1 SGHAT and CDR2 FQNNGV. The CDR3 totals 14 residues. The CDR3 region has the DNA TGTGCCAGCAGCTTAGAGGGCGGGGAAGATACGCAGTATTTT. The encoded protein is CASSLEGGEDTQYF. Variable domain in full (rest from reference TRBV11-2 and TRBJ2-3): EAGVAQSPRYKIIEKRQSVAFWCNPISGHATLYWYQQILGQGPKLLIQFQNNGVVDDSQLPKDRFSAERLKGVDSTLKIQPAKLEDSAVYLCASSLEGGEDTQYFGPGTRLTVL.